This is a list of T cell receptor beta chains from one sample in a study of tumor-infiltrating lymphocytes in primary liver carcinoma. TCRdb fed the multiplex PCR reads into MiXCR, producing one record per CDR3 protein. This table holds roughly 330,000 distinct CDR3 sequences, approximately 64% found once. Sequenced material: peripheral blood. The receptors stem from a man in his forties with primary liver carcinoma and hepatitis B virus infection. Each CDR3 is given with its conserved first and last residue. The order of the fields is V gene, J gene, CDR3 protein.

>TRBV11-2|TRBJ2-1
CVSSILSLAGVEQFF
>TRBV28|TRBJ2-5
CASSYLAGGLETQYF
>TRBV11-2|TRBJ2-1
CANSLELLTGMNERFF
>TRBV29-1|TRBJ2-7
CSVEDVGGPSYEQYF
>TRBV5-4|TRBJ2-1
CASSLYQGTSDEQFF
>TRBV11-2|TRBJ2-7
CVSSPGLAGALEQHF
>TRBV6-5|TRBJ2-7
CASHLTTGSEQYF
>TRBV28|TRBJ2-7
CASSLRAGYYEQYF
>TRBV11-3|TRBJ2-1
CANSATGDEQFF
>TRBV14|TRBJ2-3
CASSQSVSVRLKDTQYF
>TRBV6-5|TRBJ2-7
CASSYSVGDSYEQYF
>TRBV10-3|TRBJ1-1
CAISHNVGNTEAFF
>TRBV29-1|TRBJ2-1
CSASPAGEGGEQFF
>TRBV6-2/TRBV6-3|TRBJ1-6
CASSEQAYISPLHF